These 8 T cell receptor beta chains originate from one sample sequenced in a study of early T cells in non-severe SARS-CoV-2 infection. From the 5' RACE reads, TCRdb called clonotypes with MiXCR, one entry per CDR3 protein. The data contain over 75,000 distinct CDR3 sequences, 15% of them seen just once; the ten biggest clones take up about 5.5%. The source material was whole blood. All receptors come from an adult who was a healthcare worker with PCR-confirmed SARS-CoV-2 infection or an uninfected control (not recorded which).

The chain recombines TRBV25-1 with TRBJ2-1, with D maybe TRBD2 (5 bases). Trimming left V 8 bases short and J 0 bases short, with 14 bases between. This CDR3 is 15 amino acids long. Germline V gives CDR1 MGHDK, CDR2 SYGVNS. DNA of the CDR3: TGTGCCAGCGGCCGGGGAAGGAGCTCCTACAATGAGCAGTTCTTC. This encodes CASGRGRSSYNEQFF. Full variable domain (missing parts from reference TRBV25-1 and TRBJ2-1): EADIYQTPRYLVIGTGKKITLECSQTMGHDKMYWYQQDPGMELHLIHYSYGVNSTEKGDLSSESTVSRIRTEHFPLTLESARPSHTSQYLCASGRGRSSYNEQFFGPGTRLTVL.

Many counts were recorded for this clonotype. The chain combines TRBV11-2 with TRBJ2-7; 14 nucleotides agree with TRBD2. The CDR3 covers 18 residues. From germline, CDR1 is SGHAT and CDR2 FQNNGV. Losses at the gene ends were 0 bases for V and 5 bases for J; bases not matched to a gene: 9. The CDR3 nucleotides are TGTGCCAGCAGCTTAGATCGGCGACTAGCGGGAGGGCCCGACGAGCAGTACTTC. It codes for CASSLDRRLAGGPDEQYF.

This chain connects TRBV4-1 to TRBJ2-1, with D maybe TRBD2 (6 bases). CDR3 length: 16 amino acids. V shed 1 base and J shed 4 bases, with 14 bases lying between them. Per the germline V gene, CDR1 is MGHRA and CDR2 is YSYEKL. The CDR3 reads CASSQGRGGRYNEQFF. CDR3 bases: TGCGCCAGCAGCCAAGGTCGCGGAGGGCGTTACAATGAGCAGTTCTTC.

The genes are TRBV29-1 and TRBJ1-2; 7 positions match TRBD1. The V gene end was trimmed by 4 bases and the J gene end by 5 bases; junction bases not matched to a gene: 7. The germline V gene has CDR1 SQVTM and CDR2 ANQGSEA. CDR3 size: 13 residues. The CDR3 sequence is CSVVSDRDYGYTF. As DNA, the CDR3 is TGCAGCGTTGTCTCCGACAGGGATTATGGCTACACCTTC.

CDR3 residues: CASSTRPVGYQPQHF. DNA for the CDR3: TGTGCCAGCAGCACCAGACCTGTGGGGTATCAGCCCCAGCATTTT. The chain combines TRBV21-1 with TRBJ1-5; TRBD1 reflects the table's D call only, with no check against the DNA. TRBV21-1 is listed as a pseudogene. The CDR3 contains 15 residues.

In this sample, this clonotype turned up a few times. The CDR3 here is CASSQDSGSPYEQYF. The CDR3 bases are TGTGCCAGCAGCCAAGATTCGGGCAGCCCCTACGAGCAGTACTTC. The V and J genes are TRBV3-1 and TRBJ2-7, with no clear D. Germline V gene data show CDR1 as LGHDT and CDR2 as YNNKEL (reference sequence). Trimming shortened V by 0 bases and J by 2 bases, and 11 bases separated the two germline ends. This CDR3 spans 15 amino acids.

The V gene is TRBV6-5, the J gene TRBJ2-7; D perhaps matches TRBD1 (5 bases). Trimming shortened V by 8 bases and J by 5 bases, and 13 bases separated the two germline ends. This CDR3 has 12 residues. Germline V gene lookup returns CDR1 MNHEY and CDR2 SVGAGI. The CDR3 nucleotides are TGTGCCAGCGCACCTTCAGGGAACGAGCAGTACTTC. Translated, it gives CASAPSGNEQYF.

The chain recombines TRBV29-1 with TRBJ2-2; D remains unclear. Germline loops: CDR1 SQVTM, CDR2 ANQGSEA. V lost 5 bases to trimming and J lost 9 bases, with 10 bases between them. This CDR3 comprises 11 residues. CDR3 sequence reads: CSVSQERELFF. CDR3 nucleotides: TGCAGCGTTTCCCAGGAGCGGGAGCTGTTTTTT.